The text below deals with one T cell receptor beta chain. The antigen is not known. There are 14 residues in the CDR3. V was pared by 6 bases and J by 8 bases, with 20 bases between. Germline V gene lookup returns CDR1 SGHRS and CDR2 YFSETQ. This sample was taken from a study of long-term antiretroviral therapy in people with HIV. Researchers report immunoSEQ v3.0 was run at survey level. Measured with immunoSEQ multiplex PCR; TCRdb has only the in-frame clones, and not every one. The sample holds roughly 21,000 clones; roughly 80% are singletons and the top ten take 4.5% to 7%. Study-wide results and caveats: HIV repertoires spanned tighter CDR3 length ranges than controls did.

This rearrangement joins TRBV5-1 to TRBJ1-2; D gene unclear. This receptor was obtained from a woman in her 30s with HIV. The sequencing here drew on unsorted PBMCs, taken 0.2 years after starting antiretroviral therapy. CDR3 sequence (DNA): TGCGCCAGCATGTTGAGCCCCCCCGCCTACGGCTACACCTTC. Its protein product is CASMLSPPAYGYTF.